One sample yielded the 31 T cell receptor beta chains listed below, sequenced in a study of T cell responses to AZD1222 COVID-19 vaccine. TCRdb's table, derived via immunoSEQ multiplex PCR, lists solely in-frame clones and lacks some. Among around 270,000 clones listed, 94% were seen once. The sequencing used peripheral blood, collected 28 days after the second AZD1222 dose. All receptors derive from an adult who received the AZD1222 COVID-19 vaccine.

The V and J genes are TRBV28 and TRBJ2-3, with D perhaps TRBD1 (6 bases). The CDR3 is 15 amino acids. The germline V and J ends were trimmed by 5 bases and 2 bases, with 14 bases remaining between them. Germline V gene data show CDR1 as MDHEN and CDR2 as SYDVKM. Here the CDR3 DNA reads TGTGCCAGCAGTCCCATCAGGGGATACACAGATACGCAGTATTTT. Residues: CASSPIRGYTDTQYF.

This chain uses TRBV4-3 with TRBJ2-2, with 8 bases identical to TRBD1. The trim removed 3 bases at V and 5 bases at J, leaving 2 bases unmatched. The CDR3 sequence is 14 residues long. Germline V gene sequence: CDR1 LGHNA, CDR2 YSLEER. The DNA for the CDR3 is TGCGCCAGCAGCCAGGACAGGGTGACCGGGGAGCTGTTTTTT. This translates into CASSQDRVTGELFF.

V is TRBV7-9 and J is TRBJ1-1, with 8 nucleotides matching TRBD1. This CDR3 has 13 residues. Germline V lookup: CDR1 SEHNR, CDR2 FQNEAQ (reference sequence). The V and J ends lost 3 bases and 6 bases, in that order; junction bases with no gene match: 3. The CDR3 nucleotides read TGTGCCAGCAGCTTTACAGGGGGATCTGAAGCTTTCTTT. Amino acids: CASSFTGGSEAFF.

This clone was observed a single time. V gene TRBV5-1 combines with J gene TRBJ1-2; 7 bases are shared with TRBD1. With 0 bases clipped from V and 8 bases from J, the junction kept 4 bases outside the gene matches. Germline-derived CDR1 and CDR2 are SGHRS and YFSETQ. The CDR3 totals 13 residues. The CDR3 sequence is CASSLVPGGGYTF. The CDR3 DNA reads as TGCGCCAGCAGCTTGGTGCCAGGGGGAGGCTACACCTTC. Variable domain in full (rest from reference TRBV5-1 and TRBJ1-2): KAGVTQTPRYLIKTRGQQVTLSCSPISGHRSVSWYQQTPGQGLQFLFEYFSETQRNKGNFPGRFSGRQFSNSRSEMNVSTLELGDSALYLCASSLVPGGGYTFGSGTRLTVV.

The DNA of the CDR3 is TGTGCCAGCAGCCCTAGTGGGGGGGTCACTGAAGCTTTCTTT. Protein product: CASSPSGGVTEAFF. The V gene is TRBV7-8, the J gene TRBJ1-1; a weak D match, TRBD1 (5 bases). The germline gives CDR1 SGHVS, CDR2 FQNEAQ. V gave up 5 bases and J gave up 4 bases, with 14 bases separating them. This CDR3 spans 14 amino acids.

This chain connects TRBV7-9 to TRBJ1-1; weak D call: TRBD1 (6 bases). Germline lookup yields CDR1 SEHNR and CDR2 FQNEAQ (reference sequence). V lost 4 bases, J lost 11 bases, and 20 bases lay in between. The CDR3 consists of 14 residues. CDR3 loop: CASSSAEAGDCAFF. For the CDR3, the DNA is TGTGCCAGCAGCTCTGCTGAGGCAGGGGATTGTGCTTTCTTT.

This clone occurred a few times. This chain connects TRBV2 to TRBJ1-1; D is uncertain. Trimming took off 9 bases at V and 3 bases at J, with 14 bases between the two ends. There are 13 residues in the CDR3. Germline V gene data show CDR1 as SNHLY and CDR2 as FYNNEI. The CDR3 DNA reads TGTGCCAGTGTGGAAGGACGGGACACTGAAGCTTTCTTT. Translating gives CASVEGRDTEAFF.

This clone was counted once. V gene TRBV15 combines with J gene TRBJ2-2; a possible D gene is TRBD2 (6 bases). The V and J ends lost 3 bases and 7 bases respectively, with 12 bases between them. The CDR3 has 14 residues. Germline CDR1 LNHNV, CDR2 YYDKDF (reference sequence). CDR3 in amino acids: CATSSRLGVGELFF. CDR3 coding DNA: TGTGCCACCAGCAGTCGACTAGGGGTCGGGGAGCTGTTTTTT.

The chain uses TRBV4-1 and TRBJ2-2; 9 bases are a match to TRBD1. The CDR3 spans 16 residues. With 4 bases clipped from V and 7 bases from J, the junction kept 10 bases outside the gene matches. Looked up from germline, CDR1 is MGHRA and CDR2 is YSYEKL. CDR3 sequence: CASSPGTGGVSGELFF. The CDR3, as DNA: TGCGCCAGCAGCCCCGGAACAGGGGGCGTCAGCGGGGAGCTGTTTTTT.

The chain uses TRBV18 and TRBJ2-7; D gene ambiguous. Germline CDR1 is KGHSH and CDR2 is LQKENI. The CDR3 sequence is 16 residues long. With 3 bases removed from V and 4 bases from J, the gap between germline ends came to 19 bases. CDR3 nucleotides: TGTGCCAGCTCACCCCCTCGTGACCCGTTGGGTTACGAGCAGTACTTC. Its translation: CASSPPRDPLGYEQYF.

The chain carries TRBV4-3 and TRBJ2-5; possibly TRBD1 or TRBD2 for D (7 bases each). V was pared by 0 bases and J by 5 bases, with 16 bases between. The CDR3 runs 16 residues. The germline gives CDR1 LGHNA, CDR2 YSLEER. This chain's CDR3 is CASSQDGPGGGETQYF. In DNA form, the CDR3 reads TGCGCCAGCAGCCAAGATGGGCCAGGGGGAGGGGAGACCCAGTACTTC.

Note on this clone: One end of the junction is discordant with germline, which a read error may explain. V usage is TRBV19 and J usage is TRBJ2-4; 11 bases match TRBD2. This CDR3 contains 14 residues. Germline V gene data show CDR1 as LNHDA and CDR2 as SQIVND (reference sequence). CDR3 residues: CASSIAGGQNIQYF. The DNA of the CDR3 is TGTGCCAGTAGCATAGCGGGGGGGCAGAACATTCAGTACTTC.

This chain joins TRBV2 and TRBJ2-7; TRBD2 aligns across 7 bases. CDR1 is SNHLY and CDR2 is FYNNEI in the germline V gene. J gave up 5 bases and V 2 bases, and 6 bases lay outside the gene matches. The CDR3 is 14 residues long. CDR3 sequence (DNA): TGTGCCAGCAGTGAATCGGGGGGTCGGGACGAGCAGTACTTC. It codes for CASSESGGRDEQYF. The variable domain in full, completed from reference TRBV2 and TRBJ2-7, reads EPEVTQTPSHQVTQMGQEVILRCVPISNHLYFYWYRQILGQKVEFLVSFYNNEISEKSEIFDDQFSVERPDGSNFTLKIRSTKLEDSAMYFCASSESGGRDEQYFGPGTRLTVT.

This clone came up once. The V gene is TRBV14, the J gene TRBJ1-5; D gene ambiguous. CDR1 is SGHDN and CDR2 is FVKESK in the germline V gene. Trimming took 6 bases from V and 4 from J, leaving 7 bases between them. This CDR3 has 12 amino acids. This CDR3 reads CASSRPNQPQHF. In DNA form, the CDR3 reads TGTGCCAGCAGTCGACCAAATCAGCCCCAGCATTTT.

The chain carries TRBV28 and TRBJ1-4, with 8 bases matching TRBD1. J was trimmed by 2 bases and V by 6 bases; bases with no gene match: 2. Germline loops: CDR1 MDHEN, CDR2 SYDVKM. The CDR3 is made up of 14 amino acids. CDR3 loop: CASRAGGTNEKLFF. CDR3 coding DNA: TGTGCCAGCAGAGCAGGGGGCACTAATGAAAAACTGTTTTTT.

The chain uses TRBV4-1 and TRBJ2-7; D is perhaps TRBD1 or TRBD2 (5 bases each). CDR3 length: 14 residues. Germline V gene data show CDR1 as MGHRA and CDR2 as YSYEKL. Trimming cost V 4 bases and J 6 bases, with 16 bases left between them. Written as DNA, the CDR3 is TGCGCCAGCAGCCCCCGGTGGGGGAAGGTCGAGCAGTACTTC. It translates to CASSPRWGKVEQYF.

Only one count was recorded for this clone. V and J are TRBV19 and TRBJ1-1, with D maybe TRBD1 (6 bases). Per germline, CDR1 LNHDA and CDR2 SQIVND (reference sequence). This CDR3 is 15 amino acids long. V was cut by 8 bases and J by 5 bases, with 21 bases left in between. CDR3 in DNA: TGTGCCAGTCGTAACAGGGTAAGAGGATGGACTGAAGCTTTCTTT. Its protein is CASRNRVRGWTEAFF.

The V call is TRBV28, the J call TRBJ1-6; D possibly corresponds to TRBD1 (6 bases). The length of the CDR3 is 15 residues. Germline V gene data show CDR1 as MDHEN and CDR2 as SYDVKM. Between the trimmed V and J ends, which lost 8 bases and 7 bases, there was a span of 18 bases. CDR3 in amino acids: CASGEPGELNSPLHF. As DNA, the CDR3 is TGTGCCAGCGGTGAACCAGGGGAATTAAATTCACCCCTCCACTTT.

The V and J genes are TRBV2 and TRBJ1-4, with 9 bases aligning to TRBD1. There are 17 residues in the CDR3. Losses at the gene ends were 6 bases for V and 0 bases for J; bases not matched to a gene: 8. Germline CDR1 reads SNHLY; CDR2 reads FYNNEI. In DNA, the CDR3 is TGTGCCAGCAGGGGACAGGGACTTTATTCAACTAATGAAAAACTGTTTTTT. It specifies CASRGQGLYSTNEKLFF.

This clone has a single count. The rearrangement uses TRBV7-9 and TRBJ2-1; TRBD2 agrees at 9 bases. The J segment lost 12 bases and the V segment lost 5 bases, leaving 14 bases of the junction unmatched. The germline V gene has CDR1 SEHNR and CDR2 FQNEAQ (reference sequence). CDR3 length: 15 residues. The CDR3 nucleotides read TGTGCCAGCAGCGCGCGCAGTAGCGGGAGTAAAAGGCAGTTCTTC. It encodes CASSARSSGSKRQFF.

V usage is TRBV7-7 and J usage is TRBJ2-1; TRBD2 aligns across 10 bases. The V gene end was trimmed by 1 base and the J gene end by 10 bases; junction bases not matched to a gene: 7. The length of the CDR3 is 15 residues. From germline, CDR1 is SSHAT and CDR2 FNYEAQ (reference sequence). In nucleotides, the CDR3 is TGTGCCAGCAGCTTAGGGGCTAGCGGGAGCCAGGAGCAGTTCTTC. It translates to CASSLGASGSQEQFF. Looking up the rest from reference TRBV7-7 and TRBJ2-1 gives the full variable domain: GAGVSQSPRYKVTKRGQDVTLRCDPISSHATLYWYQQALGQGPEFLTYFNYEAQPDKSGLPSDRFSAERPEGSISTLTIQRTEQRDSAMYRCASSLGASGSQEQFFGPGTRLTVL.

DNA for the CDR3: TGTGCCAGCAGCTTGGGATATGGAAACACCATATATTTT. Translating gives CASSLGYGNTIYF. V and J are TRBV5-6 and TRBJ1-3; the D is unclear. The CDR3 extends over 13 amino acids. Germline CDR1 and CDR2: SGHDT and YYEEEE. Trimming stripped 0 bases from V and 3 bases from J, with 4 bases between.

The chain has TRBV4-1 and TRBJ1-5; no definite D call. The ends were cut back, 3 bases at V and 9 bases at J, with 9 bases in the middle. This CDR3 is built from 12 residues. Germline V lookup: CDR1 MGHRA, CDR2 YSYEKL. The CDR3 DNA follows: TGCGCCAGCAGCCACCCCGAGGGGCCCCAGCATTTT. This encodes CASSHPEGPQHF.

The chain is built from TRBV28 and TRBJ1-1; D remains ambiguous. The V gene's germline CDR1 is MDHEN and CDR2 SYDVKM. V lost 1 base and J 3 bases, leaving 18 bases between the germline ends. The CDR3 is 17 amino acids. This CDR3 reads CASSLSAGTAGYTEAFF. The CDR3 bases are TGTGCCAGCAGTTTATCCGCCGGAACAGCGGGATACACTGAAGCTTTCTTT.

V is TRBV28 and J is TRBJ1-2, with 7 nucleotides matching TRBD1. The CDR3 spans 13 residues. CDR1 and CDR2 (germline): MDHEN, SYDVKM. The junction had 5 bases not matched to a gene; V was cut back by 6 bases and J by 4 bases. The CDR3: CASRPGQPYGYTF. For the CDR3, the DNA is TGTGCCAGCAGGCCGGGACAGCCCTATGGCTACACCTTC.

As to this clone: This sample includes further DNA sequences coding for the same CDR3. The rearrangement uses TRBV20-1 and TRBJ2-1; D not resolved. V was pared by 3 bases and J by 10 bases, with 4 bases between. Per the germline V gene, CDR1 is DFQATT and CDR2 is SNEGSKA (reference sequence). The CDR3 spans 9 residues. The CDR3 region is CSARREQFF. CDR3 sequence (DNA): TGCAGTGCTAGGAGAGAGCAGTTCTTC.

The V gene is TRBV6-6, the J gene TRBJ1-4, with 7 bases matching TRBD1. CDR1 is MNHNY, CDR2 SVGAGI, per germline (reference sequence). The length of the CDR3 is 17 residues. V was clipped by 5 bases and J by 2 bases; unmatched bases: 11. Here the CDR3 reads CASSPRGPGTTNEKLFF. Here the CDR3 DNA reads TGTGCCAGCAGTCCTAGGGGGCCCGGGACCACTAATGAAAAACTGTTTTTT.

The chain carries TRBV6-5 and TRBJ1-2, with D uncertain. The CDR3 is made up of 12 amino acids. The germline V and J ends were trimmed by 8 bases and 8 bases, with 15 bases remaining between them. CDR1 is MNHEY, CDR2 SVGAGI, per germline. The CDR3 sequence: CASHKTGSGYTF. The CDR3, as DNA: TGTGCCAGCCACAAAACGGGGTCCGGCTACACCTTC.

The genes are TRBV5-1 and TRBJ1-1; 7 nucleotides match TRBD1. Germline-derived CDR1 and CDR2 are SGHRS and YFSETQ. Unmatched junction bases numbered 11, after V lost 4 bases and J lost 5 bases. This CDR3 has 15 residues. The CDR3 DNA reads TGCGCCAGCAGCCCCACGAACTCACAGGGGACTGAAGCTTTCTTT. Translated, it gives CASSPTNSQGTEAFF. The whole variable domain, filled in from reference TRBV5-1 and TRBJ1-1, reads KAGVTQTPRYLIKTRGQQVTLSCSPISGHRSVSWYQQTPGQGLQFLFEYFSETQRNKGNFPGRFSGRQFSNSRSEMNVSTLELGDSALYLCASSPTNSQGTEAFFGQGTRLTVV.

The count of this clone is one. The gene calls are TRBV6-5 and TRBJ1-4, with no clear D. Germline assignment: CDR1 MNHEY and CDR2 SVGAGI. Deletions cut 3 bases from V and 1 base from J, with 6 bases between. This CDR3 is 14 amino acids long. The CDR3 region has the DNA TGTGCCAGCAGTTATAGAAGAACTAATGAAAAACTGTTTTTT. This codes for CASSYRRTNEKLFF.

This chain connects TRBV18 to TRBJ1-5; D not resolved. CDR1 is KGHSH and CDR2 is LQKENI in the germline V gene. Trimming took 3 bases from V and 3 from J, leaving 9 bases between them. CDR3 length equals 14 residues. CDR3 in DNA: TGTGCCAGCTCACCGGCGGGTTACAATCAGCCCCAGCATTTT. Translation gives CASSPAGYNQPQHF. The full variable domain, its missing parts supplied by reference TRBV18 and TRBJ1-5, is NAGVMQNPRHLVRRRGQEARLRCSPMKGHSHVYWYRQLPEEGLKFMVYLQKENIIDESGMPKERFSAEFPKEGPSILRIQQVVRGDSAAYFCASSPAGYNQPQHFGDGTRLSIL.